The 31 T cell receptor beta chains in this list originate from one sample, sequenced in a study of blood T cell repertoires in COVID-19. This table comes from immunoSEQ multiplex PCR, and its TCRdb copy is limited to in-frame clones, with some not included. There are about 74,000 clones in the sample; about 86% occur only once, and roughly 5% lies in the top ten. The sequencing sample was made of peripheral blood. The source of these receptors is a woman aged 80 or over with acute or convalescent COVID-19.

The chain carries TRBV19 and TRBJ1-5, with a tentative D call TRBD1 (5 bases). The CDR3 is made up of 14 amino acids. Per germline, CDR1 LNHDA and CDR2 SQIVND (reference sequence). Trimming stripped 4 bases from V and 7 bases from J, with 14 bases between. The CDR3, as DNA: TGTGCCAGTAGTAGACTTCAGGGAGGGCAGCCCCAGCATTTT. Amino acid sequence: CASSRLQGGQPQHF.

Here the CDR3 reads CASSYRQGTYEQYF. Written as DNA, the CDR3 is TGTGCCAGCAGTTACCGACAGGGGACCTACGAGCAGTACTTC. The chain combines TRBV6-2 or TRBV6-3 with TRBJ2-7, with TRBD1 identical over 8 bases. The germline V gene encodes CDR1 MNHEY and CDR2 SVGEGT. Unmatched junction bases numbered 2, after V lost 2 bases and J lost 2 bases. The CDR3 is made up of 14 amino acids.

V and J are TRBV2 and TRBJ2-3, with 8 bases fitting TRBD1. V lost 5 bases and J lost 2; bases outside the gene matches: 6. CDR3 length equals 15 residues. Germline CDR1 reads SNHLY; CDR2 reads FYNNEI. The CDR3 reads CASSTDRGNTDTQYF. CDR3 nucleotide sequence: TGTGCCAGCAGTACCGACAGGGGTAACACAGATACGCAGTATTTT.

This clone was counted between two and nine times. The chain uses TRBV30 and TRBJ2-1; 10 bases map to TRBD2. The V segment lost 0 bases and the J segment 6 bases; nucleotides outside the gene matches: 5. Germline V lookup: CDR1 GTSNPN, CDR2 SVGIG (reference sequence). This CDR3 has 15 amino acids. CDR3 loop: CAWSVRTSGFNEQFF. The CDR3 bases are TGTGCCTGGAGTGTACGGACTAGCGGATTCAATGAGCAGTTCTTC.

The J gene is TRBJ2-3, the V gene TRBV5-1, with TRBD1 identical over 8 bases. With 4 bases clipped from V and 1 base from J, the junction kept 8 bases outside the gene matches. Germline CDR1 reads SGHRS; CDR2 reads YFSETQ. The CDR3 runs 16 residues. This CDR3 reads CASSTRTGGGTDTQYF. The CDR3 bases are TGCGCCAGCAGCACGAGAACAGGGGGTGGCACAGATACGCAGTATTTT.

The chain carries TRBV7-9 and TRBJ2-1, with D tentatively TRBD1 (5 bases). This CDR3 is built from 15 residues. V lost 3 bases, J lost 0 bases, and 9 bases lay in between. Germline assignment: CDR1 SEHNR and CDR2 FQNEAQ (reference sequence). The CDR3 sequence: CASSLLQGSYNEQFF. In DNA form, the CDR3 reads TGTGCCAGCAGCTTGCTTCAGGGCTCCTACAATGAGCAGTTCTTC.

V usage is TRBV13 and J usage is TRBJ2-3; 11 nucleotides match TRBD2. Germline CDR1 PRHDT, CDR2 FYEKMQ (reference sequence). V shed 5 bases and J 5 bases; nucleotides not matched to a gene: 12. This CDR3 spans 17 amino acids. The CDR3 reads CASSQEASGGRGDTQYF. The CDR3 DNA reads TGTGCCAGCAGCCAAGAGGCTAGCGGGGGGCGGGGAGATACGCAGTATTTT. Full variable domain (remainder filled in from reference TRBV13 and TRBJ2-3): AAGVIQSPRHLIKEKRETATLKCYPIPRHDTVYWYQQGPGQDPQFLISFYEKMQSDKGSIPDRFSAQQFSDYHSELNMSSLELGDSALYFCASSQEASGGRGDTQYFGPGTRLTVL.

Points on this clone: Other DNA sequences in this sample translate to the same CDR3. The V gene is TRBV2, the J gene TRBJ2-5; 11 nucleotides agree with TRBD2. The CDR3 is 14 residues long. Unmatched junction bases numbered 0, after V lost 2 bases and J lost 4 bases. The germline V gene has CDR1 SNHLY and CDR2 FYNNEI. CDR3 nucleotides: TGTGCCAGCAGTGAACTAGCGGGGGGAGAGACCCAGTACTTC. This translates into CASSELAGGETQYF.

CDR3 region: CASSSWTGGHEQFF. The CDR3 DNA sequence: TGTGCCAGCAGCTCCTGGACAGGGGGGCATGAGCAGTTCTTC. The chain uses TRBV11-2 and TRBJ2-1; 10 bases match TRBD1. CDR3 length: 14 amino acids. Germline CDR1 reads SGHAT; CDR2 reads FQNNGV. Losses at the gene ends were 4 bases for V and 8 bases for J; bases not matched to a gene: 5.

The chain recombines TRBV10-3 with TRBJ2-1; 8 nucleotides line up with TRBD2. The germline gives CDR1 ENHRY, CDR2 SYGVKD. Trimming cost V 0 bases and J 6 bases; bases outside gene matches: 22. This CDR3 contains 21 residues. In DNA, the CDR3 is TGTGCCATCAGTGAGTCGTTGTATGGCGGGAGGAGGTCACATACTGGCAATGAGCAGTTCTTC. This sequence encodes CAISESLYGGRRSHTGNEQFF.

The CDR3 nucleotides read TGTGCCAGTAGACAGGATGTCGATCAGCCCCAGCATTTT. Translated: CASRQDVDQPQHF. The J gene is TRBJ1-5, the V gene TRBV19, with a possible D match to TRBD1 (5 bases). This CDR3 has 13 amino acids. Trimming cost V 6 bases and J 5 bases, with 11 bases left between them. The germline CDR1 and CDR2 sequences are LNHDA and SQIVND (reference sequence).

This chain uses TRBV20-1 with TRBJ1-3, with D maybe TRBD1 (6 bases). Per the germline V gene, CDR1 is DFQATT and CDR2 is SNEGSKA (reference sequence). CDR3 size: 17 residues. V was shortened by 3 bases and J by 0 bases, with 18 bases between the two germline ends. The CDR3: CSASHPGTPLSGNTIYF. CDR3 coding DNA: TGCAGTGCTAGTCATCCCGGGACACCACTCTCTGGAAACACCATATATTTT.

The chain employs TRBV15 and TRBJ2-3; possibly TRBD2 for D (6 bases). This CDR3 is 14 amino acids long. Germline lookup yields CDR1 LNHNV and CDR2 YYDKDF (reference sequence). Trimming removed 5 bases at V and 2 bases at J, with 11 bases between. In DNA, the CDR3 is TGTGCCACCAGCCGTAGCGGTCTCACAGATACGCAGTATTTT. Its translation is CATSRSGLTDTQYF. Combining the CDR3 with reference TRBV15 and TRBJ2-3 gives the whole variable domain DAMVIQNPRYQVTQFGKPVTLSCSQTLNHNVMYWYQQKSSQAPKLLFHYYDKDFNNEADTPDNFQSRRPNTSFCFLDIRSPGLGDTAMYLCATSRSGLTDTQYFGPGTRLTVL.

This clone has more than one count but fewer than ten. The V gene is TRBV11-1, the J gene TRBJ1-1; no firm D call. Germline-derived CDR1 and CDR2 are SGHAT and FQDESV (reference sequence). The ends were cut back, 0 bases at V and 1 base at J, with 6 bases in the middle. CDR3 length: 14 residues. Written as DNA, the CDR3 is TGTGCCAGCAGCTTAGCTGACTCGAACACTGAAGCTTTCTTT. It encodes CASSLADSNTEAFF.

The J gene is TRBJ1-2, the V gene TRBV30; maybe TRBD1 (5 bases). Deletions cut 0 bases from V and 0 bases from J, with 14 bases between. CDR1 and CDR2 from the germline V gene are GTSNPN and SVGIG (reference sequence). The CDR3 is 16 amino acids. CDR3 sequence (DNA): TGTGCCTGGAGTGTACCAGGACACGATGCTAACTATGGCTACACCTTC. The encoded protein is CAWSVPGHDANYGYTF. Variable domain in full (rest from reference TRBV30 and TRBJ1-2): SQTIHQWPATLVQPVGSPLSLECTVEGTSNPNLYWYRQAAGRGLQLLFYSVGIGQISSEVPQNLSASRPQDRQFILSSKKLLLSDSGFYLCAWSVPGHDANYGYTFGSGTRLTVV.

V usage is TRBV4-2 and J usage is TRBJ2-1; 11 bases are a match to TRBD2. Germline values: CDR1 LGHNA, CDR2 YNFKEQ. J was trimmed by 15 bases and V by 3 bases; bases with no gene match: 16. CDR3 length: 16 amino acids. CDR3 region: CASSHRLDLAGGGWFF. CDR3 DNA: TGTGCCAGCAGCCATCGTTTGGATCTAGCGGGAGGTGGCTGGTTCTTC.

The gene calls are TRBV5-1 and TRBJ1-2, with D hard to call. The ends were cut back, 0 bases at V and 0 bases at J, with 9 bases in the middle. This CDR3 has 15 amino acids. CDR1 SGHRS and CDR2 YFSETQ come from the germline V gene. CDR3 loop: CASSLEGVPNYGYTF. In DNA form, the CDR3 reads TGCGCCAGCAGCTTGGAAGGAGTCCCTAACTATGGCTACACCTTC. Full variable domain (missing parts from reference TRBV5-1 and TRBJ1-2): KAGVTQTPRYLIKTRGQQVTLSCSPISGHRSVSWYQQTPGQGLQFLFEYFSETQRNKGNFPGRFSGRQFSNSRSEMNVSTLELGDSALYLCASSLEGVPNYGYTFGSGTRLTVV.

The CDR3 bases are TGTGCCAGCAGTGAAGAGGTACTAGCCTTAAATGAGCAGTTCTTC. It yields the protein CASSEEVLALNEQFF. The rearrangement links TRBV2 to TRBJ2-1; a possible D gene is TRBD2 (6 bases). Trimming removed 1 base at V and 7 bases at J, with 14 bases between. The CDR3 totals 15 residues. In germline, CDR1 is SNHLY, CDR2 FYNNEI.

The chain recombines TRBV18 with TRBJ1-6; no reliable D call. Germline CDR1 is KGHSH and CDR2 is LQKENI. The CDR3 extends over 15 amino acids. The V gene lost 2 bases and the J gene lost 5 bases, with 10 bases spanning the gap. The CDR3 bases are TGTGCCAGCTCACCAGCCCGGGATAATAATTCACCCCTCCACTTT. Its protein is CASSPARDNNSPLHF. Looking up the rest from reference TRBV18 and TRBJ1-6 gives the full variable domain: NAGVMQNPRHLVRRRGQEARLRCSPMKGHSHVYWYRQLPEEGLKFMVYLQKENIIDESGMPKERFSAEFPKEGPSILRIQQVVRGDSAAYFCASSPARDNNSPLHFGNGTRLTVT.

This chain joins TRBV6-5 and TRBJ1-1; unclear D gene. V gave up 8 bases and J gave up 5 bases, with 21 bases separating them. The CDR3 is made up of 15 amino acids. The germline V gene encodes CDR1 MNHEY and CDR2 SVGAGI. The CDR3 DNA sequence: TGTGCCAGCTACGACCGGGGATGGTCGAATACTGAAGCTTTCTTT. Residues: CASYDRGWSNTEAFF.

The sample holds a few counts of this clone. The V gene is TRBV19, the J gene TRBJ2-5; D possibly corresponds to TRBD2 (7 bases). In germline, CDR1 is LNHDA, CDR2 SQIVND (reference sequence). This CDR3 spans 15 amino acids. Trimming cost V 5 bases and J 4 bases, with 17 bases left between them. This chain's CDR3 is CASSWAGAEGETQYF. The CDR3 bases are TGTGCCAGTAGTTGGGCGGGGGCCGAGGGAGAGACCCAGTACTTC.

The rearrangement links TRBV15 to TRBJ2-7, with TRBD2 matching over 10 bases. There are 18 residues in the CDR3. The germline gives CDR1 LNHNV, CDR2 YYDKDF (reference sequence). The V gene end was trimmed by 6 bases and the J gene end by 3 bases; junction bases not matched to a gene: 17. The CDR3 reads CATSPLGASGSRGYEQYF. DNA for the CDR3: TGTGCCACCAGTCCACTCGGGGCTAGCGGGAGCCGAGGCTACGAGCAGTACTTC.

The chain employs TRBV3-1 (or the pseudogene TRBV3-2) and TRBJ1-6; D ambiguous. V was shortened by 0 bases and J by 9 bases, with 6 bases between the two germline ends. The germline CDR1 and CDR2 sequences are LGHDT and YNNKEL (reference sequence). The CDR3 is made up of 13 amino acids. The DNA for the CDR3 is TGTGCCAGCAGCCAAGATCTCGTTTCACCCCTCCACTTT. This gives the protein CASSQDLVSPLHF.

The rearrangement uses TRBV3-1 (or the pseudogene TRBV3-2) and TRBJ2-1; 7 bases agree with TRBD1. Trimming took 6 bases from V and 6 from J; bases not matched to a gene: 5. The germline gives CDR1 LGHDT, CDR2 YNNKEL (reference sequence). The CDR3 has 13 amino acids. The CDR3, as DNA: TGTGCCAGCAGAGACAGGGTAACCAATGAGCAGTTCTTC. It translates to CASRDRVTNEQFF.

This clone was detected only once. The CDR3 region has the DNA TGTGCCAGCAGTAAACTTACCGGGGAGCTGTTTTTT. It specifies CASSKLTGELFF. V gene TRBV6-5 combines with J gene TRBJ2-2; D is undetermined. Germline V CDR1 and CDR2: MNHEY, SVGAGI. V was cut by 5 bases and J by 5 bases, with 6 bases left in between. The length of the CDR3 is 12 residues.

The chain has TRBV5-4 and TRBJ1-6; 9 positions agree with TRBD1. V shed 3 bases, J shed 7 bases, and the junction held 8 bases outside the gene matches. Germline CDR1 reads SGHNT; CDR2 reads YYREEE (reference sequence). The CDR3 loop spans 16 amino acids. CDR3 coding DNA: TGTGCCAGCAGCTGGGGGACAGGGTCGCGGAATTCACCCCTCCACTTT. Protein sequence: CASSWGTGSRNSPLHF.

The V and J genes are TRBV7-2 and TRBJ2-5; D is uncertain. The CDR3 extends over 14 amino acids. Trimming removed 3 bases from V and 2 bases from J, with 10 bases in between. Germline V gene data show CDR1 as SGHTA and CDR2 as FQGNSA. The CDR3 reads CASSFSTVQETQYF. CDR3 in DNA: TGTGCCAGCAGCTTTTCAACAGTTCAAGAGACCCAGTACTTC.

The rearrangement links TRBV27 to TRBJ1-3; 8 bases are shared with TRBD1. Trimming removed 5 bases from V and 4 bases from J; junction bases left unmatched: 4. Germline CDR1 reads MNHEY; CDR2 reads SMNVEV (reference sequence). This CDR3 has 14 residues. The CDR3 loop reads CASSPRDRGNTIYF. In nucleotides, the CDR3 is TGTGCCAGCAGTCCTCGGGACAGGGGAAACACCATATATTTT.

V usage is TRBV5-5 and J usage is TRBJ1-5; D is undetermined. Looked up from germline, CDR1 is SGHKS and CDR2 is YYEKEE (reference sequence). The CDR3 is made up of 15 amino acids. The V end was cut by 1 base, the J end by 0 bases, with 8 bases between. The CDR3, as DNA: TGTGCCAGCAGCTTGTGGGCCGATAGCAATCAGCCCCAGCATTTT. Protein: CASSLWADSNQPQHF.

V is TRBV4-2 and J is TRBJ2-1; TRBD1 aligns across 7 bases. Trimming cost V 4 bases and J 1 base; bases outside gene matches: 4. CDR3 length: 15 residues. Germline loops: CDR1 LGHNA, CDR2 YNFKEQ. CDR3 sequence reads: CASSRDRVSYNEQFF. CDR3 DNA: TGTGCCAGCAGCCGCGACAGGGTGTCCTACAATGAGCAGTTCTTC.

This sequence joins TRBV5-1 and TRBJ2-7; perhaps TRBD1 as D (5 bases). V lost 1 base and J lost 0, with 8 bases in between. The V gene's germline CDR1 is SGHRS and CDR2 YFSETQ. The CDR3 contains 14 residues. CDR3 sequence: CASSLIGDSYEQYF. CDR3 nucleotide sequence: TGCGCCAGCAGCTTGATAGGGGACTCCTACGAGCAGTACTTC.